The entry that follows covers one T cell receptor (beta chain) sequence. The specificity of this receptor is unknown. Base-call qualities are not available, and no considerably larger clone is one nucleotide away. These data belong to a study of T cell responses to AZD1222 COVID-19 vaccine (dated by TCRdb to the early 2020s). In the study overall: AZD1222 recipients whose second dose came at about 4 weeks and those whose second dose came at about 12 weeks were combined into one group, since spike-specific TCR depth and breadth did not differ between the two schedules. TCR sequencing covered 230 or so trial participants: around 210 given two doses of AZD1222 and approximately 26 given two doses of MenACWY control vaccine. Trial participants were enrolled by age into subgroups of 18-55, 56-69 and 70-plus years, and around 150, 28 and 57 TCR-sequenced participants, respectively, were included in these subgroups. The full study reports these points: Most participants were white British and females outnumbered males, and the authors suggested that clonal diversity may have been underestimated. Reportedly, almost half of the unique spike-specific TCRs recognized epitopes lying outside the regions that are mutated in the B.1.351 and B.1.1.7 variants. Conclusions about previously exposed vaccinees are limited, since just five or six AZD1222 recipients were seropositive for SARS-CoV-2 at baseline. No day 14 peak-response samples were available, so repertoires were characterized only after the peak T cell response. The 56-69-year group was small, and its depth increase did not reach significance, likely because of low power. The vaccine-associated CD4 TCRs covered the entire spike protein, and the dominant responses fell in regions 160-218 and 743-854. After two AZD1222 doses, spike-specific TCR breadth and depth were significantly higher than at day 0 and than in MenACWY recipients.

The sample's time point label, in plain terms: baseline before first vaccination. Vaccinee samples were obtained from the UK trials COV001 and COV002, which included a single-blind randomized controlled phase 2/3 trial of AZD1222 (ChAdOx1 nCoV-19) in healthy adults. For TCRbeta chain sequencing, PBMC samples were collected from trial participants at day 0 and at day 28 after the second dose. The trim is 6 bases for V and 6 bases for J, with a gap of 15 bases between the germline ends. The CDR3 measures 15 amino acids from cysteine to phenylalanine. Only the CDR3 part of the read is kept: 45 bases, read in frame from the first base. The germline V gene specifies MDHEN as CDR1 and SYDVKM as CDR2. The CDR3 regions of human TCRbeta chains were analyzed by immunosequencing. Per the authors' processing: Repertoire TCRs were matched against a reference library of SARS-CoV-2-specific TCRs generated with the MIRA antigen-specificity platform. Breadth meant the fraction of unique TCRs that were SARS-CoV-2-associated, whereas depth meant the fraction of total T cells that were SARS-CoV-2-associated. Each spike-specific TCR was assigned to its reactive spike region and to a CD4 or CD8 class using the MIRA data. Log10-transformed breadth and depth values were compared by one-way ANOVA with Sidak's multiple comparisons tests. Held by TCRdb, this immuneACCESS table contains in-frame sequences only and omits some clones. Under half of the omission traces to an unresolved V gene where checked; the cause of the rest is unknown. V, J and clone size are taken as reported in that table, and D and trimming were inferred from the DNA itself. Recorded for this sample are 95,000 or so clones; about 88% of them occurred a single time. The top ten clonotypes cover 2.5% to 3.5% of the sample.

Sample: peripheral blood, taken on day 0 of AZD1222 vaccination. This chain is built from TRBV28 and TRBJ1-6; no D gene can be assigned with confidence. This clonotype was sampled from an adult in good health. The nucleotides are TGTGCCAGCAGAGACCCTTCGGAGGGTAATTCACCCCTCCACTTT. Translation gives CASRDPSEGNSPLHF.